This passage covers 10 T cell receptor beta chains from one sample sequenced in a study of post-analysis software for immune sequencing data. Findings and caveats of the study: With TRBV5-6, TRBV5-1 and TRBV20-1 included, a handful of TRBV segments were more frequent in patients than in controls.

Unique molecular identifiers were present in the TCR beta cDNA libraries. MiXCR, run by TCRdb on the PCR reads, gives a single entry per CDR3 protein. The repertoire holds 450,000 to 700,000 distinct CDR3 sequences, with 44% as singletons. No antigen has been assigned to these receptors. Source material: blood. These receptors came from a girl aged 5 to 17 with multiple sclerosis.

The gene calls are TRBV29-1 and TRBJ2-1, with D hard to call. Germline V gene lookup returns CDR1 SQVTM and CDR2 ANQGSEA. The length of the CDR3 is 14 residues. With 2 bases removed from V and 4 bases from J, the gap between germline ends came to 12 bases. CDR3 in amino acids: CSVEPMEGYNEQFF. The CDR3 coding sequence is TGCAGCGTTGAACCGATGGAAGGATACAATGAGCAGTTCTTC.

The rearrangement uses TRBV4-1 and TRBJ2-7; 11 nucleotides agree with TRBD2. The J call could be wrong; TRBJ2-5 is a better fit for the DNA end. This CDR3 comprises 19 residues. Germline values: CDR1 MGHRA, CDR2 YSYEKL. Here the CDR3 DNA reads TGCGCCAGCAGCCAAGGGCTAGCGGGGGGTCTTGGCTCGGAAGGGACCCAGTACTTC. Translation gives CASSQGLAGGLGSEGTQYF.

On this clonotype: At one of its ends the junction is not consistent with the germline gene, which may arise from a read error. The chain couples TRBV28 to TRBJ2-2; the match to TRBD1 covers 8 bases. CDR1 is MDHEN and CDR2 is SYDVKM in the germline V gene. This CDR3 spans 16 amino acids. CDR3: CASSLTQGADTGERFF. The CDR3 nucleotides are TGTGCCAGCAGTTTAACTCAGGGGGCTGACACCGGGGAGCGGTTTTTT. Filled out from reference TRBV28 and TRBJ2-2, the complete variable domain reads DVKVTQSSRYLVKRTGEKVFLECVQDMDHENMFWYRQDPGLGLRLIYFSYDVKMKEKGDIPEGYSVSREKKERFSLILESASTNQTSMYLCASSLTQGADTGERFFGEGSRLTVL.

This clonotype was counted only a few times. This CDR3 is CASSPSTAVSYEQYF. The DNA for the CDR3 is TGTGCCAGCAGCCCATCGACGGCAGTCTCCTACGAGCAGTACTTC. The chain is built from TRBV11-2 and TRBJ2-7; D is ambiguous. Per germline, CDR1 SGHAT and CDR2 FQNNGV. The CDR3 is 15 residues long. The V gene lost 5 bases and the J gene lost 0 bases, with 14 bases spanning the gap.

The J gene is TRBJ1-2, the V gene TRBV5-6, with D maybe TRBD1 (6 bases). CDR3 length: 14 residues. The V end was cut by 2 bases, the J end by 5 bases, with 13 bases between. Germline V lookup: CDR1 SGHDT, CDR2 YYEEEE. The CDR3 DNA reads as TGTGCCAGCAGCTTTCGGGGGACACCGTATGGCTACACCTTC. This encodes CASSFRGTPYGYTF.

A few counts support this clonotype. The chain employs TRBV9 and TRBJ2-5; maybe TRBD2 (6 bases). Looked up from germline, CDR1 is SGDLS and CDR2 is YYNGEE. Trimming cost V 4 bases and J 2 bases, with 12 bases left between them. This CDR3 spans 14 amino acids. The CDR3 spells CASSPLGGQETQYF. CDR3 DNA: TGTGCCAGCAGCCCGCTGGGGGGACAAGAGACCCAGTACTTC.

This chain connects TRBV7-3 to TRBJ1-2, with no clear D. Germline V gene lookup returns CDR1 SGHTA and CDR2 FQGTGA. The CDR3 loop spans 13 amino acids. V gave up 6 bases and J gave up 10 bases, with 18 bases separating them. CDR3: CASSQDGRTLYTF. The CDR3 DNA follows: TGTGCCAGCAGTCAGGACGGCCGGACCCTCTACACCTTC.

The genes are TRBV7-9 and TRBJ2-3; TRBD2 agrees at 11 bases. Germline V gene lookup returns CDR1 SEHNR and CDR2 FQNEAQ (reference sequence). The CDR3 loop spans 17 amino acids. The V gene end was trimmed by 4 bases and the J gene end by 0 bases; junction bases not matched to a gene: 6. DNA for the CDR3: TGTGCCAGCAGCTGGGGGACTAGCGGAGGCAGCACAGATACGCAGTATTTT. Its translation is CASSWGTSGGSTDTQYF.

CDR3 sequence: CASFSWGTEAFF. The CDR3 DNA reads as TGTGCCAGCTTTTCCTGGGGGACTGAAGCTTTCTTT. This chain links TRBV27 with TRBJ1-1; tentatively, D is TRBD1 (5 bases). Trimming cost V 8 bases and J 5 bases, with 12 bases left between them. Germline V lookup: CDR1 MNHEY, CDR2 SMNVEV (reference sequence). There are 12 residues in the CDR3.

V and J are TRBV12-3 or TRBV12-4 and TRBJ2-7, with 7 bases that match TRBD1. The DNA end is a closer match to TRBJ2-5, so the J assignment may be wrong. The CDR3 sequence is 14 residues long. As DNA, the CDR3 is TGTGCCAGCAGTCTACCCACAGGGGAGAAGACCCAGTACTTC. As protein: CASSLPTGEKTQYF.